The 8 T cell receptor beta chains below were found in one sample sequenced in a study of T cell changes during pregnancy in multiple sclerosis. Produced via immunoSEQ multiplex PCR; TCRdb's table is partial and in-frame only. Of some 44,000 clones in the sample, approximately 90% are singletons; the top ten hold 0.7%. This specimen was CD4+ T cells from peripheral blood mononuclear cells, taken before pregnancy. These receptors were obtained from a female donor with multiple sclerosis, enrolled in a pregnancy study.

This chain links TRBV28 with TRBJ1-5; 9 bases agree with TRBD1. The CDR3 has 20 amino acids. Losses at the gene ends were 7 bases for V and 1 base for J; bases not matched to a gene: 20. CDR1 is MDHEN and CDR2 is SYDVKM in the germline V gene. The CDR3 spells CASTRRRGGQGRTSNQPQHF. The DNA of the CDR3 is TGTGCCAGCACCAGAAGGAGGGGGGGACAGGGAAGAACAAGCAATCAGCCCCAGCATTTT.

This chain uses TRBV19 with TRBJ1-5, with a tentative D call TRBD1 (5 bases). CDR3 length equals 18 residues. Trimming took 0 bases from V and 1 from J, leaving 16 bases between them. Germline-derived CDR1 and CDR2 are LNHDA and SQIVND (reference sequence). The CDR3 here is CASSIDEGTVKSNQPQHF. The DNA for the CDR3 is TGTGCCAGTAGTATAGATGAGGGGACTGTTAAGAGCAATCAGCCCCAGCATTTT.

This sequence joins TRBV27 and TRBJ2-7, with TRBD1 matching 7 bases. V shed 3 bases and J 2 bases; nucleotides not matched to a gene: 4. From germline, CDR1 is MNHEY and CDR2 SMNVEV (reference sequence). The CDR3 extends over 14 amino acids. CDR3 loop: CASSFGTATYEQYF. The CDR3, as DNA: TGTGCCAGCAGTTTTGGGACAGCGACCTACGAGCAGTACTTC.

The V and J genes are TRBV30 and TRBJ2-7, with TRBD2 identical over 10 bases. This CDR3 region has 18 residues. Unmatched junction bases numbered 22, after V lost 5 bases and J lost 6 bases. Germline CDR1 reads GTSNPN; CDR2 reads SVGIG (reference sequence). CDR3 region: CAWSPLGRLAGTHREQYF. The CDR3 nucleotides read TGTGCCTGGTCTCCCCTGGGGAGACTAGCGGGTACCCACCGCGAGCAGTACTTC.

The chain combines TRBV9 with TRBJ2-3; TRBD2 matches 15 bases. CDR3 length: 15 residues. The V and J ends lost 4 bases and 7 bases, in that order; junction bases with no gene match: 4. The germline CDR1 and CDR2 sequences are SGDLS and YYNGEE. The CDR3 sequence: CASSLGLAGGNTQYF. The CDR3 DNA sequence: TGTGCCAGCAGCCTGGGACTAGCGGGAGGAAATACGCAGTATTTT.

The V gene is TRBV6-5, the J gene TRBJ2-7; D is uncertain. V was clipped by 4 bases and J by 3 bases, with 10 bases between them. The CDR3 spans 13 residues. The germline CDR1 and CDR2 sequences are MNHEY and SVGAGI. CDR3 residues: CASSWSQHYEQYF. The CDR3 coding sequence is TGTGCCAGCAGTTGGTCACAGCACTACGAGCAGTACTTC.

V gene TRBV20-1 combines with J gene TRBJ2-5; weak D call: TRBD1 (6 bases). V dropped 8 bases and J dropped 3 bases, with 10 bases sitting between them. The V gene's germline CDR1 is DFQATT and CDR2 SNEGSKA (reference sequence). The CDR3 consists of 11 residues. The CDR3 is CSFSGEETQYF. CDR3 DNA: TGCAGTTTCTCAGGGGAAGAGACCCAGTACTTC.

The chain is built from TRBV6-1 and TRBJ1-5; D is perhaps TRBD1 (6 bases). Germline CDR1 and CDR2: MNHNS and SASEGT. The CDR3 runs 15 residues. Trimming shortened V by 6 bases and J by 3 bases, and 15 bases separated the two germline ends. The DNA of the CDR3 is TGTGCCAGCAGCGTACAGGGTTCCTTCAATCAGCCCCAGCATTTT. Its protein is CASSVQGSFNQPQHF.